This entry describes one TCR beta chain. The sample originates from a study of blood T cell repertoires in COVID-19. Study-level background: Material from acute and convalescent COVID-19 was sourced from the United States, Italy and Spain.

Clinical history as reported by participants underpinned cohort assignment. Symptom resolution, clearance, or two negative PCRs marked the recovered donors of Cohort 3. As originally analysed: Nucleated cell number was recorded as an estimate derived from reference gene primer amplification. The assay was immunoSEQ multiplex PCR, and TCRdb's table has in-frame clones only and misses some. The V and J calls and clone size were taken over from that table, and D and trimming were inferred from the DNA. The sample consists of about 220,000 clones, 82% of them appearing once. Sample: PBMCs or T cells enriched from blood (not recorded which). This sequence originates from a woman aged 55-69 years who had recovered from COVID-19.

CDR3 DNA: TGTGCCAGCTCCCAGGATACAGGGGATAGATCACCCCTCCACTTT. It encodes CASSQDTGDRSPLHF. This chain links TRBV18 with TRBJ1-6, with 7 bases that match TRBD1. V dropped 6 bases and J dropped 10; count of bases not matched to a gene: 12. This CDR3 contains 15 residues. Germline lookup yields CDR1 KGHSH and CDR2 LQKENI.